This entry lists 8 T cell receptor beta chains sequenced from one sample in a study of identifying expanded T cells in peripheral blood. Data came from immunoSEQ multiplex PCR; TCRdb stores just in-frame clones and leaves some out. The profile shows roughly 92,000 clones, around 90% of them singletons. The sample taken for sequencing was blood. These receptors all come from a person aged 18 to 75 in good health.

The V call is TRBV4-1, the J call TRBJ2-7; no reliable D call. Germline loops: CDR1 MGHRA, CDR2 YSYEKL. The germline V and J ends were trimmed by 0 bases and 2 bases, with 8 bases remaining between them. The CDR3 extends over 14 amino acids. The CDR3 region is CASSQEPGPYEQYF. CDR3 in DNA: TGCGCCAGCAGCCAAGAACCGGGTCCCTACGAGCAGTACTTC.

This chain connects TRBV7-9 to TRBJ1-1; 10 bases agree with TRBD1. The CDR3 is made up of 14 amino acids. In germline, CDR1 is SEHNR, CDR2 FQNEAQ (reference sequence). Trimming removed 3 bases from V and 5 bases from J; junction bases left unmatched: 3. The CDR3 DNA sequence: TGTGCCAGCAGCTTGGGACAGGGGTTTACTGAAGCTTTCTTT. Amino acids: CASSLGQGFTEAFF.

The chain uses TRBV4-1 and TRBJ2-7; 11 bases match TRBD2. The CDR3 is made up of 17 amino acids. After removal of 4 bases from V and 2 bases from J, the junction contained 10 bases not matched to a gene. CDR1 and CDR2 from the germline V gene are MGHRA and YSYEKL. The CDR3 loop reads CASSRQPSGGSPYEQYF. CDR3 DNA sequence: TGCGCCAGCAGCCGCCAACCTAGCGGGGGGTCCCCCTACGAGCAGTACTTC.

The chain uses TRBV4-3 and TRBJ2-3; D unresolved. Germline loops: CDR1 LGHNA, CDR2 YSLEER. Trimming shortened V by 2 bases and J by 6 bases, and 9 bases separated the two germline ends. CDR3 length: 13 residues. As DNA, the CDR3 is TGCGCCAGCAGCCAATCGACCGTGGATACGCAGTATTTT. As protein: CASSQSTVDTQYF.

V is TRBV5-1 and J is TRBJ2-1; possibly TRBD1 for D (6 bases). Trimming removed 4 bases at V and 3 bases at J, with 8 bases between. CDR1 SGHRS and CDR2 YFSETQ come from the germline V gene. The CDR3 spans 13 residues. The CDR3 protein is CASSPDSYNEQFF. In DNA, the CDR3 is TGCGCCAGCAGCCCGGACAGCTACAATGAGCAGTTCTTC.

The chain recombines TRBV11-2 with TRBJ2-7; perhaps TRBD1 as D (5 bases). Germline CDR1 reads SGHAT; CDR2 reads FQNNGV. CDR3 length: 14 amino acids. V was cut by 1 base and J by 6 bases, with 13 bases left in between. The CDR3 protein is CASSLGWGPLEQYF. The CDR3 DNA follows: TGTGCCAGCAGCTTAGGTTGGGGCCCCCTCGAGCAGTACTTC.

The chain employs TRBV11-2 and TRBJ2-1; D might be TRBD1 (6 bases). The ends were cut back, 2 bases at V and 3 bases at J, with 17 bases in the middle. The germline gives CDR1 SGHAT, CDR2 FQNNGV. The CDR3 covers 17 residues. CDR3 region: CASSLSGRQAHYNEQFF. CDR3 bases: TGTGCCAGCAGCTTATCGGGGAGACAGGCCCACTACAATGAGCAGTTCTTC.

V is TRBV19 and J is TRBJ2-2; D unresolved. Per germline, CDR1 LNHDA and CDR2 SQIVND (reference sequence). Trimming took 6 bases from V and 1 from J, leaving 9 bases between them. The CDR3 extends over 14 amino acids. The CDR3 loop reads CASSPVGNTGELFF. CDR3 sequence (DNA): TGTGCCAGTAGCCCGGTAGGGAACACCGGGGAGCTGTTTTTT.